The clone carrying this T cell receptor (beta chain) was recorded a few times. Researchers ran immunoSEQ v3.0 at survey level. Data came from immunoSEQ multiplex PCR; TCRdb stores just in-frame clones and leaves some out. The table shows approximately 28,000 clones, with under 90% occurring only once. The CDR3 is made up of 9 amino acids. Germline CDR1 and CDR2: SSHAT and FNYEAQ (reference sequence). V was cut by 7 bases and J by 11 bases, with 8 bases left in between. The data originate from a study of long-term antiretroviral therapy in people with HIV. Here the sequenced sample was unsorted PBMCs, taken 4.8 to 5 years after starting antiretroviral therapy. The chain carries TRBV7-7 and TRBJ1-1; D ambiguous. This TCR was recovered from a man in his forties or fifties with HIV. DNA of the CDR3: TGTGCCAGCATCCCCTGGGCTTTCTTT. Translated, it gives CASIPWAFF.